This T cell receptor beta chain was retrieved from a study of blood T cell repertoires in COVID-19. On the study more broadly: The cDNA or gDNA used as material had been derived from T cells, B-cell-depleted T cells, or PBMCs.

Per the study methods: Amplification of reference gene primers provided the estimated nucleated cell counts. Here immunoSEQ multiplex PCR was the method, and the copy in TCRdb shows in-frame clones only, minus some. The D gene and trimming were derived from the DNA, and the V and J assignments and clone size from that table. Among 150,000 to 200,000 clones listed, approximately 86% were seen once. CDR1 and CDR2 (germline): MDHEN, SYDVKM. The V end lost 1 base, the J end lost 6 bases, and 15 bases lay between the germline ends. The CDR3 has 16 residues. The chain couples TRBV28 to TRBJ1-4, with D possibly being TRBD1 (6 bases). Sequencing was done on a sample of peripheral blood. This clonotype was sampled from a middle-aged man with active or convalescent COVID-19. The CDR3 DNA is TGTGCCAGCAGTTTATCAGCGGGGGGCTGGGATGAAAAACTGTTTTTT. It codes for CASSLSAGGWDEKLFF.